The 27 T cell receptor beta chains in this list originate from one sample, sequenced in a study of T cell responses to AZD1222 COVID-19 vaccine. Using immunoSEQ multiplex PCR, the repertoire was profiled, and TCRdb retains in-frame clones only, with some absent. The data hold roughly 100,000 clones, with roughly 88% observed a single time. This material consisted of peripheral blood, taken on day 0 of AZD1222 vaccination. These receptors were obtained from an adult in good health.

V is TRBV27 and J is TRBJ1-2; 7 positions agree with TRBD1. The germline V gene encodes CDR1 MNHEY and CDR2 SMNVEV (reference sequence). Unmatched junction bases numbered 5, after V lost 6 bases and J lost 1 base. The CDR3 loop spans 14 amino acids. CDR3 coding DNA: TGTGCCAGCAGCCAGGGACAGAATAACTATGGCTACACCTTC. This encodes CASSQGQNNYGYTF.

The chain links TRBV5-5 to TRBJ2-6; 7 bases are shared with TRBD1. Germline V gene data show CDR1 as SGHKS and CDR2 as YYEKEE (reference sequence). The length of the CDR3 is 17 residues. The V segment lost 3 bases and the J segment 2 bases; nucleotides outside the gene matches: 8. Here the CDR3 reads CASSSNGQVTGANVLTF. In DNA form, the CDR3 reads TGTGCCAGCAGCTCCAACGGACAGGTGACTGGGGCCAACGTCCTGACTTTC.

The gene calls are TRBV11-2 and TRBJ1-4, with 7 nucleotides matching TRBD1. Germline loops: CDR1 SGHAT, CDR2 FQNNGV. Unmatched junction bases numbered 3, after V lost 5 bases and J lost 0 bases. This CDR3 is 15 amino acids long. The DNA of the CDR3 is TGTGCCAGCAGCACCCAGGGGGCAACTAATGAAAAACTGTTTTTT. It translates to CASSTQGATNEKLFF.

CDR3 DNA sequence: TGTGCCAGTAGCCTTGGGGACAGGGGATCCTACAATGAGCAGTTCTTC. Protein: CASSLGDRGSYNEQFF. J is TRBJ2-1 and V is TRBV19, with TRBD1 matching over 10 bases. CDR3 size: 16 residues. J lost 1 base, V lost 6 bases, and 6 bases had no gene match. Germline CDR1 LNHDA, CDR2 SQIVND (reference sequence).

The chain combines TRBV30 with TRBJ1-1; 7 bases fit TRBD1. V was clipped by 3 bases and J by 4 bases; unmatched bases: 5. CDR1 GTSNPN and CDR2 SVGIG come from the germline V gene (reference sequence). The CDR3 covers 13 residues. This CDR3 reads CAWSNQGGTEAFF. For the CDR3, the DNA is TGTGCCTGGAGCAATCAGGGGGGCACTGAAGCTTTCTTT.

The chain recombines TRBV18 with TRBJ2-6, with 10 bases lining up with TRBD1. The CDR3 is 20 residues long. Per the germline V gene, CDR1 is KGHSH and CDR2 is LQKENI. J lost 2 bases, V lost 3 bases, and 13 bases had no gene match. The CDR3 DNA is TGTGCCAGCTCACCGCTCCGGGGGACAGGGGTTGTTGCTGGGGCCAACGTCCTGACTTTC. It yields the protein CASSPLRGTGVVAGANVLTF.

This clone was picked up one time. This chain connects TRBV6-4 to TRBJ2-5, with TRBD2 matching over 9 bases. CDR1 MRHNA and CDR2 SNTAGT come from the germline V gene. The CDR3 has 13 amino acids. The trim removed 3 bases at V and 5 bases at J, leaving 1 base unmatched. CDR3 sequence reads: CASSELAGETQYF. CDR3 sequence (DNA): TGTGCCAGCAGTGAGCTAGCGGGGGAGACCCAGTACTTC.

J is TRBJ1-1 and V is TRBV7-3; D possibly corresponds to TRBD1 (5 bases). The CDR3 covers 15 residues. Germline CDR1 and CDR2: SGHTA and FQGTGA. Trimming took off 2 bases at V and 1 base at J, with 11 bases between the two ends. In DNA, the CDR3 is TGTGCCAGCAGCTTAGGTTTTGGGGCGAACACTGAAGCTTTCTTT. Translation gives CASSLGFGANTEAFF. Based on the CDR3 plus reference TRBV7-3 and TRBJ1-1, the full variable domain is GAGVSQTPSNKVTEKGKYVELRCDPISGHTALYWYRQSLGQGPEFLIYFQGTGAADDSGLPNDRFFAVRPEGSVSTLKIQRTERGDSAVYLCASSLGFGANTEAFFGQGTRLTVV.

The V gene is TRBV3-1 (or the pseudogene TRBV3-2), the J gene TRBJ1-3, with 8 positions matching TRBD1. V lost 4 bases, J lost 2 bases, and 10 bases stayed unmatched. In germline, CDR1 is LGHDT, CDR2 YNNKEL (reference sequence). The CDR3 consists of 17 residues. The CDR3 sequence is CASSRTSGGITGNTIYF. The CDR3 DNA reads as TGTGCCAGCAGCCGGACTTCAGGGGGCATTACTGGAAACACCATATATTTT.

This clone has just one count. The chain combines TRBV7-3 with TRBJ2-1; weak D call: TRBD2 (5 bases). CDR1 SGHTA and CDR2 FQGTGA come from the germline V gene. The CDR3 consists of 13 residues. Trimming took 4 bases from V and 2 from J, leaving 6 bases between them. CDR3 amino acids: CASSSGTYNEQFF. CDR3 DNA sequence: TGTGCCAGCAGCTCGGGGACCTACAATGAGCAGTTCTTC.

The genes are TRBV7-2 and TRBJ1-2, with 7 bases aligning to TRBD1. Unmatched junction bases numbered 12, after V lost 4 bases and J lost 7 bases. Germline CDR1 and CDR2: SGHTA and FQGNSA. The CDR3 runs to 15 residues. DNA of the CDR3: TGTGCCAGCAGCTGGCGACAGGGCGATTGGTCTGGCTACACCTTC. Translating gives CASSWRQGDWSGYTF.

This clone was observed a handful of times. The V gene is TRBV3-1 (or the pseudogene TRBV3-2), the J gene TRBJ1-5; D call uncertain. The V and J ends lost 3 bases and 3 bases respectively, with 6 bases between them. The CDR3 is 13 residues long. Germline assignment: CDR1 LGHDT and CDR2 YNNKEL (reference sequence). CDR3 in amino acids: CASSQGANQPQHF. In DNA, the CDR3 is TGTGCCAGCAGCCAGGGTGCCAATCAGCCCCAGCATTTT.

This chain joins TRBV7-3 and TRBJ1-2; a possible D gene is TRBD1 (5 bases). V was trimmed by 5 bases and J by 5 bases, leaving 12 bases between them. The germline gives CDR1 SGHTA, CDR2 FQGTGA. The CDR3 consists of 13 residues. CDR3: CASSQPGLYGYTF. CDR3 nucleotide sequence: TGTGCCAGCAGCCAACCGGGACTTTATGGCTACACCTTC.

The CDR3 region is CASSTRVLVGPSGGYTF. The CDR3, as DNA: TGTGCCAGCAGCACACGGGTCCTAGTTGGACCCTCCGGCGGCTACACCTTC. This chain uses TRBV7-2 with TRBJ1-2; D remains unclear. The CDR3 has 17 residues. Trimming cost V 5 bases and J 8 bases, with 27 bases left between them. CDR1 and CDR2 from the germline V gene are SGHTA and FQGNSA.

The chain is built from TRBV7-2 and TRBJ2-3; D may correspond to TRBD1 or TRBD2 (5 bases each). Per germline, CDR1 SGHTA and CDR2 FQGNSA. V lost 7 bases and J 1 base, leaving 18 bases between the germline ends. This CDR3 is 16 amino acids long. Here the CDR3 DNA reads TGTGCCAGCACCCACGCTGGGGGTCGGGGCACAGATACGCAGTATTTT. This codes for CASTHAGGRGTDTQYF. Using reference TRBV7-2 and TRBJ2-3 for the parts outside the CDR3, the full variable domain is GAGVSQSPSNKVTEKGKDVELRCDPISGHTALYWYRQSLGQGLEFLIYFQGNSAPDKSGLPSDRFSAERTGGSVSTLTIQRTQQEDSAVYLCASTHAGGRGTDTQYFGPGTRLTVL.

This clone appeared once. The chain uses TRBV9 and TRBJ2-7; 12 bases align to TRBD1. The CDR3 contains 15 residues. Germline lookup yields CDR1 SGDLS and CDR2 YYNGEE. The ends lost 4 bases at V and 7 bases at J; junction bases unmatched: 9. The CDR3 DNA follows: TGTGCCAGCAGCCCATCCGGGACAGGGGGCCGGGAGCAGTACTTC. It is translated as CASSPSGTGGREQYF.

The genes are TRBV10-3 and TRBJ1-1, with 8 bases fitting TRBD1. The CDR3 runs to 13 residues. V trimming: 10 bases; J trimming: 2 bases; junction bases outside the gene matches: 6. Germline values: CDR1 ENHRY, CDR2 SYGVKD. The CDR3 spells CATQGTGNTEAFF. In DNA form, the CDR3 reads TGTGCCACCCAGGGGACAGGTAACACTGAAGCTTTCTTT.

The chain has TRBV2 and TRBJ1-5; possibly TRBD1 for D (6 bases). This CDR3 comprises 13 residues. CDR1 SNHLY and CDR2 FYNNEI come from the germline V gene. The germline V and J ends were trimmed by 3 bases and 4 bases, with 7 bases remaining between them. CDR3 residues: CASSDTGNQPQHF. The CDR3 DNA reads as TGTGCCAGCAGTGATACAGGGAATCAGCCCCAGCATTTT.

The chain carries TRBV5-5 and TRBJ2-3; TRBD2 matches at 12 bases. Trimming cost V 0 bases and J 6 bases; bases outside gene matches: 8. Germline CDR1 and CDR2: SGHKS and YYEKEE (reference sequence). The CDR3 has 17 residues. In DNA, the CDR3 is TGTGCCAGCAGCTTGGCGAGGACTAGCGGGGTTTGGGATACGCAGTATTTT. This codes for CASSLARTSGVWDTQYF.

This clone came up a few times. This sequence joins TRBV7-6 and TRBJ2-7, with 16 bases that match TRBD2. The CDR3 extends over 16 amino acids. Trimming took 4 bases from V and 2 from J; bases not matched to a gene: 2. Germline loops: CDR1 SGHVS, CDR2 FNYEAQ. CDR3 bases: TGTGCCAGCAGCTCCGGGACTAGCGGGGGGGCCTACGAGCAGTACTTC. This gives the protein CASSSGTSGGAYEQYF.

The CDR3 DNA sequence: TGTGCCAGCAGCCAAAAAAGGGGAGGCGGCTACACCTTC. This codes for CASSQKRGGGYTF. V usage is TRBV3-1 (or the pseudogene TRBV3-2) and J usage is TRBJ1-2; possible D gene TRBD1, 5 bases. In germline, CDR1 is LGHDT, CDR2 YNNKEL (reference sequence). V was clipped by 2 bases and J by 8 bases, with 12 bases between them. This CDR3 is 13 amino acids long.

About this clone itself: This CDR3 is also generated by other DNA sequences in the sample. The chain employs TRBV5-1 and TRBJ1-1; D gene ambiguous. The CDR3 has 15 amino acids. Germline lookup yields CDR1 SGHRS and CDR2 YFSETQ. Trimming pared 0 bases from V and 1 base from J, leaving 10 bases between. CDR3 sequence: CASSLDGRPNTEAFF. CDR3 bases: TGCGCCAGCAGCTTGGATGGTCGGCCGAACACTGAAGCTTTCTTT.

This rearrangement joins TRBV6-2 or TRBV6-3 to TRBJ2-5, with 10 bases that match TRBD2. Unmatched junction bases numbered 9, after V lost 5 bases and J lost 6 bases. Per the germline V gene, CDR1 is MNHEY and CDR2 is SVGEGT. CDR3 length equals 15 residues. In DNA, the CDR3 is TGTGCCAGCAGTGGAGCGGGGGGGATCGTTAAGACCCAGTACTTC. It specifies CASSGAGGIVKTQYF.

V and J are TRBV9 and TRBJ2-5; either TRBD1 or TRBD2 may supply D (7 bases each). V dropped 0 bases and J dropped 6 bases, with 12 bases sitting between them. The CDR3 loop spans 14 amino acids. Per germline, CDR1 SGDLS and CDR2 YYNGEE. CDR3 sequence reads: CASSVGEGAKTQYF. In DNA form, the CDR3 reads TGTGCCAGCAGCGTAGGGGAGGGGGCGAAGACCCAGTACTTC. Variable domain in full (rest from reference TRBV9 and TRBJ2-5): DSGVTQTPKHLITATGQRVTLRCSPRSGDLSVYWYQQSLDQGLQFLIQYYNGEERAKGNILERFSAQQFPDLHSELNLSSLELGDSALYFCASSVGEGAKTQYFGPGTRLLVL.

V gene TRBV5-1 combines with J gene TRBJ2-7, with a possible D match to TRBD1 (6 bases). The CDR3 runs to 15 residues. Germline V gene lookup returns CDR1 SGHRS and CDR2 YFSETQ. V shed 3 bases and J shed 0 bases, with 13 bases lying between them. The CDR3 bases are TGCGCCAGCAGCTCCGTGAGGGGGACCTCCTACGAGCAGTACTTC. Its translation is CASSSVRGTSYEQYF.

This clone was seen once. The V call is TRBV7-7, the J call TRBJ2-1; TRBD1 agrees at 7 bases. The CDR3 has 13 residues. CDR1 and CDR2 from the germline V gene are SSHAT and FNYEAQ (reference sequence). The trim removed 5 bases at V and 5 bases at J, leaving 3 bases unmatched. CDR3 loop: CASSADRNNEQFF. The DNA for the CDR3 is TGTGCCAGCAGCGCGGACAGGAACAATGAGCAGTTCTTC.

This chain uses TRBV9 with TRBJ2-3; 9 bases are shared with TRBD2. With V trimmed by 1 base and J by 5 bases, 5 bases remained unmatched. This CDR3 is 15 amino acids long. The V gene's germline CDR1 is SGDLS and CDR2 YYNGEE. This chain's CDR3 is CASSVSSGVGDTQYF. The CDR3 DNA follows: TGTGCCAGCAGCGTATCTAGCGGGGTGGGAGATACGCAGTATTTT.